What follows are 19 T cell receptor beta chains derived from one specimen sequenced in a study of T cell responses to AZD1222 COVID-19 vaccine. Measured with immunoSEQ multiplex PCR; TCRdb has only the in-frame clones, and not every one. The sample has about 130,000 clones, 90% seen once. The sample consisted of peripheral blood, taken on day 0 of AZD1222 vaccination. Every receptor here comes from an adult in good health.

The chain combines TRBV5-6 with TRBJ2-3; weak D call: TRBD2 (6 bases). Germline CDR1 reads SGHDT; CDR2 reads YYEEEE. The CDR3 contains 14 residues. Trimming removed 4 bases from V and 6 bases from J, with 15 bases in between. DNA for the CDR3: TGTGCCAGCAGCGACGCCAAAGGAGGGGATACGCAGTATTTT. It translates to CASSDAKGGDTQYF.

The genes are TRBV24-1 and TRBJ1-5; 7 nucleotides align to TRBD1. Germline V lookup: CDR1 KGHDR, CDR2 SFDVKD. CDR3 length equals 13 residues. The V gene end was trimmed by 4 bases and the J gene end by 5 bases; junction bases not matched to a gene: 1. CDR3 nucleotides: TGTGCCACCAGTGACACAGGGGATCAGCCCCAGCATTTT. Amino acid sequence: CATSDTGDQPQHF.

The rearrangement uses TRBV4-2 and TRBJ1-6, with D unclear. The CDR3 sequence is 16 residues long. CDR1 is LGHNA and CDR2 is YNFKEQ in the germline V gene. V lost 1 base to trimming and J lost 6 bases, with 13 bases between them. The CDR3 nucleotides read TGTGCCAGCAGCCAAGTGCTCCGAGGCGCTAATTCACCCCTCCACTTT. Translated, it gives CASSQVLRGANSPLHF.

The genes are TRBV4-1 and TRBJ2-7; D is possibly TRBD1 or TRBD2 (5 bases each). The germline V and J ends were trimmed by 1 base and 2 bases, with 9 bases remaining between them. Looked up from germline, CDR1 is MGHRA and CDR2 is YSYEKL. The CDR3 is 14 amino acids. The CDR3 coding sequence is TGCGCCAGCAGCCAAGTCGGGGCAACCTACGAGCAGTACTTC. Its protein product is CASSQVGATYEQYF.

The genes are TRBV6-2 or TRBV6-3 and TRBJ2-2, with 8 bases fitting TRBD2. V trimming: 3 bases; J trimming: 1 base; junction bases outside the gene matches: 7. Germline loops: CDR1 MNHEY, CDR2 SVGEGT. This CDR3 is 17 amino acids long. CDR3 sequence (DNA): TGTGCCAGCAGTTATAGGCGGGGGGAAAAGAACACCGGGGAGCTGTTTTTT. This translates into CASSYRRGEKNTGELFF.

The genes are TRBV3-1 (or the pseudogene TRBV3-2) and TRBJ2-1; maybe TRBD2 (5 bases). The CDR3 contains 15 residues. The germline V gene encodes CDR1 LGHDT and CDR2 YNNKEL (reference sequence). The V end lost 2 bases, the J end lost 2 bases, and 10 bases lay between the germline ends. DNA for the CDR3: TGTGCCAGCAGCCAACGGGGTGGCGCCTACAATGAGCAGTTCTTC. Protein sequence: CASSQRGGAYNEQFF.

This chain links TRBV10-2 with TRBJ2-6; D gene unclear. V lost 9 bases and J 0 bases, leaving 3 bases between the germline ends. The CDR3 is 12 amino acids. Per germline, CDR1 WSHSY and CDR2 SAAADI. CDR3 nucleotide sequence: TGCGCCAGTGACTCTGGGGCCAACGTCCTGACTTTC. Amino acid sequence: CASDSGANVLTF.

The rearrangement uses TRBV14 and TRBJ1-3; D not certain. Trimming pared 1 base from V and 7 bases from J, leaving 14 bases between. Germline V gives CDR1 SGHDN, CDR2 FVKESK. CDR3 length: 15 amino acids. The CDR3 region is CASSQGEFWTNTIYF. CDR3 bases: TGTGCCAGCAGCCAAGGGGAGTTTTGGACGAACACCATATATTTT.

The V call is TRBV7-2, the J call TRBJ2-1; D call uncertain. From germline, CDR1 is SGHTA and CDR2 FQGNSA. V was pared by 0 bases and J by 1 base, with 7 bases between. The CDR3 covers 15 residues. CDR3 DNA: TGTGCCAGCAGCTTAGCGGGTTATTCCTACAATGAGCAGTTCTTC. This encodes CASSLAGYSYNEQFF.

V is TRBV21-1 and J is TRBJ2-7; the table gives TRBD1 as D, unverified against the DNA. TRBV21-1 constitutes a pseudogene. The CDR3 spans 16 residues. The chain's CDR3 is CASSKRGTGTSYEQYF. The CDR3 nucleotides are TGTGCCAGCAGCAAAAGGGGGACAGGAACATCCTACGAGCAGTACTTC.

The chain links TRBV5-4 to TRBJ2-3, with 12 bases fitting TRBD2. Per the germline V gene, CDR1 is SGHNT and CDR2 is YYREEE (reference sequence). With V trimmed by 4 bases and J by 6 bases, 9 bases remained unmatched. This CDR3 region has 16 residues. CDR3 nucleotide sequence: TGTGCCAGCAGCGGTCGGACTAGCGGGGCCGGTGATACGCAGTATTTT. It yields the protein CASSGRTSGAGDTQYF. The full variable domain, with the rest looked up from reference TRBV5-4 and TRBJ2-3, is ETGVTQSPTHLIKTRGQQVTLRCSSQSGHNTVSWYQQALGQGPQFIFQYYREEENGRGNFPPRFSGLQFPNYSSELNVNALELDDSALYLCASSGRTSGAGDTQYFGPGTRLTVL.

This clone was seen a single time. V and J are TRBV11-2 and TRBJ2-7; 12 bases are shared with TRBD2. J lost 4 bases, V lost 5 bases, and 6 bases had no gene match. CDR1 SGHAT and CDR2 FQNNGV come from the germline V gene. CDR3 length: 15 amino acids. The chain's CDR3 is CASSPLTSGGYEQYF. CDR3 nucleotide sequence: TGTGCCAGCAGCCCGTTGACTAGCGGGGGATACGAGCAGTACTTC.

The gene calls are TRBV6-2 or TRBV6-3 and TRBJ2-7; a weak D match, TRBD1 (5 bases). Germline CDR1 and CDR2: MNHEY and SVGEGT. There are 13 residues in the CDR3. Deletions cut 3 bases from V and 0 bases from J, with 6 bases between. This chain's CDR3 is CASSYDSSYEQYF. CDR3 DNA sequence: TGTGCCAGCAGTTATGACAGCTCCTACGAGCAGTACTTC.

V and J are TRBV4-1 and TRBJ2-7, with D unresolved. The germline V gene has CDR1 MGHRA and CDR2 YSYEKL. This CDR3 contains 13 residues. V was cut by 5 bases and J by 0 bases, with 8 bases left in between. The CDR3 region has the DNA TGCGCCAGCAGCTCGACGGGCTCCTACGAGCAGTACTTC. It codes for CASSSTGSYEQYF.

V gene TRBV5-5 combines with J gene TRBJ1-2; the D gene is possibly TRBD1 (5 bases). V was trimmed by 2 bases and J by 2 bases, leaving 16 bases between them. CDR3 length equals 16 residues. CDR1 SGHKS and CDR2 YYEKEE come from the germline V gene (reference sequence). CDR3 sequence: CASSFEPGRTNYGYTF. CDR3 coding DNA: TGTGCCAGCAGCTTCGAACCGGGACGGACGAACTATGGCTACACCTTC.

This clone occurred a few times. This chain connects TRBV7-6 to TRBJ2-7; no firm D call. V lost 5 bases and J 2 bases, leaving 16 bases between the germline ends. The CDR3 length is 15 residues. CDR1 is SGHVS and CDR2 is FNYEAQ in the germline V gene. CDR3 nucleotides: TGTGCCAGCAGCCCACAGTTTAAGGGAACCTACGAGCAGTACTTC. Translated, it gives CASSPQFKGTYEQYF.

The chain couples TRBV14 to TRBJ2-2, with D tentatively TRBD1 or TRBD2 (5 bases each). The CDR3 sequence is 15 residues long. Trimming shortened V by 0 bases and J by 4 bases, and 9 bases separated the two germline ends. Per germline, CDR1 SGHDN and CDR2 FVKESK. The DNA for the CDR3 is TGTGCCAGCAGCCAAGAGACCGGGACCACCGGGGAGCTGTTTTTT. This gives the protein CASSQETGTTGELFF.

The chain uses TRBV7-2 and TRBJ2-7, with D tentatively TRBD1 (6 bases). This CDR3 contains 14 residues. V shed 2 bases and J shed 0 bases, with 8 bases lying between them. Looked up from germline, CDR1 is SGHTA and CDR2 is FQGNSA. The CDR3 loop is CASSLRTDSYEQYF. For the CDR3, the DNA is TGTGCCAGCAGCTTAAGGACAGACTCCTACGAGCAGTACTTC.

The gene calls are TRBV27 and TRBJ2-2; D possibly corresponds to TRBD1 (5 bases). V lost 5 bases and J 1 base, leaving 8 bases between the germline ends. Per the germline V gene, CDR1 is MNHEY and CDR2 is SMNVEV (reference sequence). CDR3 length: 14 residues. The CDR3 here is CASSAGQNTGELFF. The CDR3 DNA sequence: TGTGCCAGCAGTGCCGGACAGAACACCGGGGAGCTGTTTTTT.